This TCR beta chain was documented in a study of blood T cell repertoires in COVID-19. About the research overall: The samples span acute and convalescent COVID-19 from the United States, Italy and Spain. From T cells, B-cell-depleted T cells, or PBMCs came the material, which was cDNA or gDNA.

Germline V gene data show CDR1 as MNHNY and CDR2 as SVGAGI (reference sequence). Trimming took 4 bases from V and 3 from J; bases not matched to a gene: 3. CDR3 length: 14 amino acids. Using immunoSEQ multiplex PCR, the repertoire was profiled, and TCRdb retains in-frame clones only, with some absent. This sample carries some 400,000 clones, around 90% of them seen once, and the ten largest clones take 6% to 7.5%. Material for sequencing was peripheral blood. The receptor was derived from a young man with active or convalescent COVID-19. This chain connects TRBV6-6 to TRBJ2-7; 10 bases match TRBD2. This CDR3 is CASSSSGSLYEQYF. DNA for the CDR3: TGTGCCAGCAGTTCTAGCGGGAGTCTCTACGAGCAGTACTTC.